This T cell receptor beta chain was captured in a study of human T cells and chemical hapten exposure. The sample's time point: pre-sensitization, week 0. The treatment: therapeutic diphenylcyclopropenone sensitization with weekly scalp DPC. TCRdb recomputed calls from the RACE reads with MiXCR, one row per CDR3 protein. The top ten clones hold approximately 2.8% of a sample with about 120,000 distinct CDR3 sequences, approximately 12% of them seen once. The CDR3 loop spans 12 amino acids. Germline V gene sequence: CDR1 MDHEN, CDR2 SYDVKM. Trimming shortened V by 5 bases and J by 10 bases, and 12 bases separated the two germline ends.

The V call is TRBV28, the J call TRBJ2-1; tentatively, D is TRBD1 (5 bases). The TCR comes from a woman in her late teens or twenties with alopecia areata. Some clones in this sample may be carry-over from other donors' samples. The starting material was whole blood, obtained in connection with sensitization to the hapten diphenylcyclopropenone (DPC). This chain's CDR3 is CASSSQGFEQFF. In DNA form, the CDR3 reads TGTGCCAGCAGTAGCCAGGGCTTCGAGCAGTTCTTC.